The rows below give T cell receptor beta chains drawn from one sample of a study of blood T cell repertoires in COVID-19. Sequencing used immunoSEQ multiplex PCR; TCRdb keeps in-frame clones, though not all of them. Of about 120,000 clones in the sample, approximately 80% were seen once. Sequencing used peripheral blood. Receptor source: an older man with acute or convalescent COVID-19. Each CDR3 is given with its conserved first and last residue. D genes are given only for firm matches. A row's size may be missing; if present it is once, few, many or a size class.

j_gene: TRBJ2-7; v_gene: TRBV6-5; abundance: -; d_gene: -; len: 14; CDR3aa: CASSYSITSYEQYF; CDR3nt: TGTGCCAGCAGTTACTCGATAACCAGCTACGAGCAGTACTTC
j_gene: TRBJ2-1; v_gene: TRBV2; abundance: -; d_gene: -; len: 14; CDR3aa: CASIKGGATNEQFF; CDR3nt: TGTGCCAGCATCAAAGGGGGGGCCACTAATGAGCAGTTCTTC
j_gene: TRBJ1-1; v_gene: TRBV29-1; abundance: -; d_gene: TRBD1; len: 13; CDR3aa: CSVAGTGPFEAFF; CDR3nt: TGCAGCGTCGCCGGGACAGGGCCTTTTGAAGCTTTCTTT
j_gene: TRBJ2-3; v_gene: TRBV25-1; abundance: few; d_gene: -; len: 12; CDR3aa: CASSASTDTQYF; CDR3nt: TGTGCCAGCAGTGCATCCACAGATACGCAGTATTTT
j_gene: TRBJ2-2; v_gene: TRBV5-5; abundance: -; d_gene: TRBD1; len: 15; CDR3aa: CASSLGTGSTGELFF; CDR3nt: TGTGCCAGCAGCTTGGGGACAGGGAGCACCGGGGAGCTGTTTTTT
j_gene: TRBJ1-2; v_gene: TRBV6-4; abundance: -; d_gene: -; len: 15; CDR3aa: CASSDSLGSNYGYTF; CDR3nt: TGTGCCAGCAGTGACTCGTTGGGCAGTAACTATGGCTACACCTTC
j_gene: TRBJ1-2; v_gene: TRBV12-3/TRBV12-4; abundance: -; d_gene: -; len: 13; CDR3aa: CASSLGGWYGYTF; CDR3nt: TGTGCCAGCAGTTTAGGGGGCTGGTATGGCTACACCTTC
j_gene: TRBJ2-4; v_gene: TRBV3-1/TRBV3-2; abundance: -; d_gene: TRBD2; len: 14; CDR3aa: CASSRSGGEDIQYF; CDR3nt: TGTGCCAGCAGCCGTAGCGGGGGGGAGGACATTCAGTACTTC
j_gene: TRBJ1-1; v_gene: TRBV7-6; abundance: -; d_gene: TRBD1; len: 16; CDR3aa: CASSSGQGAEGTEAFF; CDR3nt: TGTGCCAGCAGCTCGGGACAGGGGGCCGAGGGCACTGAAGCTTTCTTT
j_gene: TRBJ1-4; v_gene: TRBV15; abundance: few; d_gene: -; len: 13; CDR3aa: CATSRDEREKLFF; CDR3nt: TGTGCCACCAGCAGAGATGAGAGGGAAAAACTGTTTTTT
j_gene: TRBJ2-7; v_gene: TRBV7-8; abundance: -; d_gene: -; len: 15; CDR3aa: CASSLGTAPSYEQYF; CDR3nt: TGTGCCAGCAGCTTAGGGACAGCACCCTCCTACGAGCAGTACTTC
j_gene: TRBJ2-1; v_gene: TRBV7-2; abundance: -; d_gene: TRBD2; len: 19; CDR3aa: CASSTRGTSGGTLGHEQFF; CDR3nt: TGTGCCAGCAGCACTCGAGGGACTAGCGGGGGGACTTTAGGGCATGAGCAGTTCTTC
j_gene: TRBJ1-1; v_gene: TRBV9; abundance: -; d_gene: -; len: 16; CDR3aa: CASSASPDLARTEAFF; CDR3nt: TGTGCCAGCAGCGCGTCCCCGGATCTGGCGCGGACTGAAGCTTTCTTT
j_gene: TRBJ1-2; v_gene: TRBV28; abundance: -; d_gene: TRBD1; len: 14; CDR3aa: CASSLSDRGYGYTF; CDR3nt: TGTGCCAGCAGTTTATCGGACAGGGGATATGGCTACACCTTC
j_gene: TRBJ2-3; v_gene: TRBV28; abundance: few; d_gene: -; len: 14; CDR3aa: CASSLGGGQDTQYF; CDR3nt: TGTGCCAGCAGTTTAGGGGGGGGGCAGGATACGCAGTATTTT
j_gene: TRBJ1-4; v_gene: TRBV19; abundance: -; d_gene: -; len: 13; CDR3aa: CASSIDRGEKLFF; CDR3nt: TGTGCCAGTAGTATAGATCGAGGTGAAAAACTGTTTTTT
j_gene: TRBJ1-5; v_gene: TRBV19; abundance: once; d_gene: -; len: 15; CDR3aa: CASTWRVFGNQPQHF; CDR3nt: TGTGCCAGCACTTGGAGGGTTTTCGGCAATCAGCCCCAGCATTTT
j_gene: TRBJ1-2; v_gene: TRBV3-1/TRBV3-2; abundance: -; d_gene: -; len: 14; CDR3aa: CASSPRSANYGYTF; CDR3nt: TGTGCCAGCAGCCCCCGAAGCGCTAACTATGGCTACACCTTC
j_gene: TRBJ1-2; v_gene: TRBV19; abundance: -; d_gene: -; len: 13; CDR3aa: CASSSGRNYGYTF; CDR3nt: TGTGCCAGTAGTTCCGGCAGGAACTATGGCTACACCTTC
j_gene: TRBJ1-2; v_gene: TRBV5-6; abundance: -; d_gene: -; len: 17; CDR3aa: CASSPPHGGRARDGYTF; CDR3nt: TGTGCCAGCAGCCCGCCCCATGGGGGCAGGGCTAGGGATGGCTACACCTTC
j_gene: TRBJ1-1; v_gene: TRBV5-8; abundance: -; d_gene: -; len: 16; CDR3aa: CASSADSFLLGTEAFF; CDR3nt: TGTGCCAGCAGCGCGGACAGTTTCCTACTGGGGACTGAAGCTTTCTTT
j_gene: TRBJ1-1; v_gene: TRBV4-2; abundance: -; d_gene: -; len: 15; CDR3aa: CASSPRSSRGTEAFF; CDR3nt: TGTGCCAGCAGCCCCCGAAGCTCGCGGGGCACTGAAGCTTTCTTT
j_gene: TRBJ2-1; v_gene: TRBV19; abundance: -; d_gene: -; len: 10; CDR3aa: CASGPGEQFF; CDR3nt: TGTGCCAGTGGGCCGGGGGAGCAGTTCTTC
j_gene: TRBJ2-3; v_gene: TRBV5-1; abundance: -; d_gene: -; len: 16; CDR3aa: CASSITGAGLGGTQYF; CDR3nt: TGCGCCAGCAGCATCACCGGGGCGGGATTGGGGGGTACGCAGTATTTT
j_gene: TRBJ2-1; v_gene: TRBV12-5; abundance: -; d_gene: TRBD2; len: 13; CDR3aa: CASGLVGRAPEFF; CDR3nt: TGTGCTAGTGGTTTGGTAGGGAGGGCGCCGGAGTTCTTC
j_gene: TRBJ2-2; v_gene: TRBV7-3; abundance: -; d_gene: -; len: 15; CDR3aa: CASSLTGQHTGELFF; CDR3nt: TGTGCCAGCAGCTTAACCGGACAGCACACCGGGGAGCTGTTTTTT
j_gene: TRBJ1-2; v_gene: TRBV5-1; abundance: few; d_gene: TRBD1; len: 16; CDR3aa: CASSLSHGQGSGGYTF; CDR3nt: TGCGCCAGCAGCTTGTCCCACGGACAGGGGTCGGGTGGCTACACCTTC
j_gene: TRBJ1-6; v_gene: TRBV19; abundance: -; d_gene: -; len: 14; CDR3aa: CASRTPDTNSPLHF; CDR3nt: TGTGCCAGTAGGACACCCGATACCAATTCACCCCTCCACTTT
j_gene: TRBJ2-3; v_gene: TRBV4-2; abundance: -; d_gene: -; len: 13; CDR3aa: CASSIFFTDTQYF; CDR3nt: TGTGCCAGCAGCATATTCTTCACAGATACGCAGTATTTT
j_gene: TRBJ2-7; v_gene: TRBV5-6; abundance: -; d_gene: TRBD1; len: 15; CDR3aa: CASSAYRDRVTEQYF; CDR3nt: TGTGCCAGCAGCGCGTATCGGGACAGGGTCACCGAGCAGTACTTC
j_gene: TRBJ2-7; v_gene: TRBV5-6; abundance: once; d_gene: -; len: 14; CDR3aa: CASSLAGGNHEQYF; CDR3nt: TGTGCCAGCAGCTTGGCTGGGGGGAACCACGAGCAGTACTTC
j_gene: TRBJ2-1; v_gene: TRBV5-6; abundance: few; d_gene: -; len: 12; CDR3aa: CASSLGAGEQFF; CDR3nt: TGTGCCAGCAGCTTGGGGGCCGGTGAGCAGTTCTTC
j_gene: TRBJ1-6; v_gene: TRBV12-3/TRBV12-4; abundance: -; d_gene: -; len: 12; CDR3aa: CASRIDNSPLHF; CDR3nt: TGTGCCAGCAGAATAGATAATTCACCCCTCCACTTT
j_gene: TRBJ2-3; v_gene: TRBV10-3; abundance: -; d_gene: TRBD2; len: 14; CDR3aa: CAIRLAGSTDTQYF; CDR3nt: TGTGCCATCAGGCTAGCGGGGAGCACAGATACGCAGTATTTT
j_gene: TRBJ2-5; v_gene: TRBV28; abundance: once; d_gene: TRBD2; len: 16; CDR3aa: CASSPGRSGDPMAQYF; CDR3nt: TGTGCCAGCAGTCCCGGGAGAAGCGGGGACCCGATGGCCCAGTACTTC
j_gene: TRBJ1-1; v_gene: TRBV7-3; abundance: -; d_gene: -; len: 16; CDR3aa: CASSLMGGFMGTEAFF; CDR3nt: TGTGCCAGCAGCTTAATGGGGGGGTTCATGGGAACTGAAGCTTTCTTT
j_gene: TRBJ1-4; v_gene: TRBV4-1; abundance: -; d_gene: TRBD1; len: 16; CDR3aa: CASSLLKGQGFEKLFF; CDR3nt: TGCGCCAGCAGCCTCCTGAAGGGACAGGGTTTTGAAAAACTGTTTTTT
j_gene: TRBJ2-7; v_gene: TRBV15; abundance: -; d_gene: TRBD1; len: 16; CDR3aa: CATSGNPTDRSGEQYF; CDR3nt: TGTGCCACCAGCGGAAACCCGACGGACAGGTCGGGAGAGCAGTACTTC